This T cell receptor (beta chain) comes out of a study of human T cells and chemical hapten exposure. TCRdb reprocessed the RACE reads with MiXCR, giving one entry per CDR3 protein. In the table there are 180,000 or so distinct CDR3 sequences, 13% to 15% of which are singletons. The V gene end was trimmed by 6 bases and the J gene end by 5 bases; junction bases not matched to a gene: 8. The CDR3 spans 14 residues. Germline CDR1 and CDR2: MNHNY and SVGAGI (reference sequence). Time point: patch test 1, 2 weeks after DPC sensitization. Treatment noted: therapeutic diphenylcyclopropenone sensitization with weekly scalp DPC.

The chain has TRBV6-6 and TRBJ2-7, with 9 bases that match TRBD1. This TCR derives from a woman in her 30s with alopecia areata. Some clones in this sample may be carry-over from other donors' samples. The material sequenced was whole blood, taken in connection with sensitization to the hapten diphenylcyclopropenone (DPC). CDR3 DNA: TGTGCCAGCAGCCGCGGGACAGGGTGGAACGAGCAGTACTTC. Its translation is CASSRGTGWNEQYF.